This TCR beta chain was captured by sequencing in a study of blood T cell repertoires in COVID-19. Study-level information: Italy, Spain and the United States were the sources of the convalescent and acute COVID-19 samples. T cells, B-cell-depleted T cells, or PBMCs provided the cDNA or gDNA that served as material.

Per the study methods: It was from reference gene primer amplification that nucleated cell counts were estimated. Libraries were prepared by immunoSEQ multiplex PCR; TCRdb keeps only in-frame clonotypes and omits some of them. The V and J calls and clone size were taken over from that table, and D and trimming were inferred from the DNA. The sample comprises 65,000 to 90,000 clones, around 86% of which are singletons, and approximately 11% rests with the top ten. Germline V gives CDR1 LGHDT, CDR2 YNNKEL (reference sequence). CDR3 size: 17 residues. The V gene end was trimmed by 3 bases and the J gene end by 8 bases; junction bases not matched to a gene: 18.

The rearrangement links TRBV3-1 (or the pseudogene TRBV3-2) to TRBJ1-2, with 7 positions matching TRBD1. Specimen: peripheral blood. The sequence came from a woman aged 18-29 years with acute or convalescent COVID-19. CDR3 region: CASSQRTGASSERGYTF. As DNA, the CDR3 is TGTGCCAGCAGCCAGAGGACAGGTGCTTCCTCCGAGAGAGGCTACACCTTC.